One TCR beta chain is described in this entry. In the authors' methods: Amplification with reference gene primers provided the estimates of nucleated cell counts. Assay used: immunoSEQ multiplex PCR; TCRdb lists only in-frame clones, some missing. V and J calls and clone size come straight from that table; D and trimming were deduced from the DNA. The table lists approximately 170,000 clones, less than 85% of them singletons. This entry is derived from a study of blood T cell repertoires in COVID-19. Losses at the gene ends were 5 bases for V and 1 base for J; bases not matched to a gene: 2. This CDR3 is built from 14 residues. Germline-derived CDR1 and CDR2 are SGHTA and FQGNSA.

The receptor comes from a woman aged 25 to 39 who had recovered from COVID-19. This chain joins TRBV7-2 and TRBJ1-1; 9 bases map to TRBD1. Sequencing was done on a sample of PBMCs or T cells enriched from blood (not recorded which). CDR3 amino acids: CASSVDRGNTEAFF. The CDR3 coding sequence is TGTGCCAGCAGCGTGGACAGGGGGAACACTGAAGCTTTCTTT.